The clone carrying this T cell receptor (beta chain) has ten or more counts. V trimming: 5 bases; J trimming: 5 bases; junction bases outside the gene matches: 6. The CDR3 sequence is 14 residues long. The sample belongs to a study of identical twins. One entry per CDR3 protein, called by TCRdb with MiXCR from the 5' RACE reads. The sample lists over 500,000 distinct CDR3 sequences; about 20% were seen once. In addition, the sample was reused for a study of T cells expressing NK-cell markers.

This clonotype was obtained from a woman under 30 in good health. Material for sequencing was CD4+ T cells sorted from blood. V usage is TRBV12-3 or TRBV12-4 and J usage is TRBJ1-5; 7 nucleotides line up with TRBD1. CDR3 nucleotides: TGTGCCAGCAGTATATCAGGGGGGGATCAGCCCCAGCATTTT. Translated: CASSISGGDQPQHF.